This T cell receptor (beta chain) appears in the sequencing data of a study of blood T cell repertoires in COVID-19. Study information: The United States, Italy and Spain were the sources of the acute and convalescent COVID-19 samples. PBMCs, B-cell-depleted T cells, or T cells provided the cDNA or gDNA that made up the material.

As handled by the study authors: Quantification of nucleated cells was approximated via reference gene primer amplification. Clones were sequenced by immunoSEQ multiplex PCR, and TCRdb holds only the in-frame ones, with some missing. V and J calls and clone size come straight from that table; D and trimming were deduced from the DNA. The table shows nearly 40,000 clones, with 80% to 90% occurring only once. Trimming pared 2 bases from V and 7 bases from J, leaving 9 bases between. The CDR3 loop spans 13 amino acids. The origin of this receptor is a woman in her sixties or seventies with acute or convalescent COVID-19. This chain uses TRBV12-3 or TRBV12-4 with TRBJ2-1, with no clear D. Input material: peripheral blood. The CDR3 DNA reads TGTGCCAGCAGTTTAACTATGCAGAATGAGCAGTTCTTC. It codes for CASSLTMQNEQFF.